What follows are 13 T cell receptor beta chains derived from one specimen sequenced in a study of regulatory T cells in long-lasting Graves disease. Building the TCR beta libraries relied on iRepertoire HTBI primers, and CDR3 regions underwent Arm-PCR. TCRdb processed the multiplex PCR reads anew with MiXCR; each CDR3 protein has one entry. The sample contains hundreds of thousands of distinct CDR3 sequences, 15% to 20% of which appear only once. Time point of the sample: newly diagnosed GD, antithyroid drugs for less than 3 months. Generation of the TCR library employed RNA extracted from PBMCs. This same sample was also part of a study on T cells in Graves' hyperthyroidism and ophthalmopathy.

The starting material was peripheral blood mononuclear cells (PBMCs), obtained at new diagnosis, from a patient treated with antithyroid drugs. These receptors all come from a woman aged 30 to 39 with Graves disease.

This clonotype occurred many times. The DNA for the CDR3 is TGTGCCAGCAGTTTAGGACAGGGGGAGAGGTATGGCTACACCTTC. Translating gives CASSLGQGERYGYTF. This chain uses TRBV2 with TRBJ1-2; TRBD1 matches 10 bases. Germline CDR1 and CDR2: SNHLY and FYNNEI. V trimming: 5 bases; J trimming: 5 bases; junction bases outside the gene matches: 8. The CDR3 contains 15 residues.

In this sample, this clonotype turned up a few times. The chain links TRBV4-1 to TRBJ2-5, with 9 nucleotides matching TRBD1. Germline-derived CDR1 and CDR2 are MGHRA and YSYEKL. The V gene end was trimmed by 3 bases and the J gene end by 3 bases; junction bases not matched to a gene: 8. The CDR3 spans 16 residues. The CDR3 reads CASSHSVGQGKETQYF. Here the CDR3 DNA reads TGCGCCAGCAGCCACAGTGTGGGACAGGGTAAAGAGACCCAGTACTTC.

In this sample, this clonotype turned up many times. This chain uses TRBV7-8 with TRBJ1-6, with D hard to call. Germline V CDR1 and CDR2: SGHVS, FQNEAQ. V lost 5 bases to trimming and J lost 9 bases, with 11 bases between them. This CDR3 region has 13 residues. The CDR3 here is CASSPGLGSPLHF. The DNA for the CDR3 is TGTGCCAGCAGCCCAGGACTCGGTTCACCCCTCCACTTT.

This chain uses TRBV28 with TRBJ2-3, with a tentative D call TRBD2 (5 bases). The CDR3 is 14 amino acids. CDR1 and CDR2 (germline): MDHEN, SYDVKM. V shed 8 bases and J shed 0 bases, with 12 bases lying between them. In nucleotides, the CDR3 is TGTGCCAGCCGGGCTAGCAAAAGCACAGATACGCAGTATTTT. Translating it yields CASRASKSTDTQYF.

This clonotype was seen ten or more times. This sequence joins TRBV28 and TRBJ1-2, with TRBD1 identical over 11 bases. The CDR3 runs 15 residues. The V gene end was trimmed by 5 bases and the J gene end by 8 bases; junction bases not matched to a gene: 10. The germline V gene has CDR1 MDHEN and CDR2 SYDVKM. CDR3 sequence (DNA): TGTGCCAGCAGTACCTGGGACAGGGGGTTCGAAGGCTACACCTTC. This translates into CASSTWDRGFEGYTF.

This clonotype came up many times. The gene calls are TRBV5-1 and TRBJ2-3; 8 bases are a match to TRBD2. J gave up 4 bases and V 1 base, and 5 bases lay outside the gene matches. The CDR3 has 15 residues. Per germline, CDR1 SGHRS and CDR2 YFSETQ. CDR3 bases: TGCGCCAGCAGCTTGCGCGGGAGGAGGTCAGATACGCAGTATTTT. This encodes CASSLRGRRSDTQYF. Supplemented by reference TRBV5-1 and TRBJ2-3, the full variable domain reads KAGVTQTPRYLIKTRGQQVTLSCSPISGHRSVSWYQQTPGQGLQFLFEYFSETQRNKGNFPGRFSGRQFSNSRSEMNVSTLELGDSALYLCASSLRGRRSDTQYFGPGTRLTVL.

This clonotype was recorded many times. CDR3: CASSSPRQPRKTEAFF. The CDR3, as DNA: TGTGCCAGTAGTTCCCCTCGGCAGCCCAGAAAAACTGAAGCTTTCTTT. The chain has TRBV19 and TRBJ1-1; D is undetermined. The germline V and J ends were trimmed by 5 bases and 5 bases, with 21 bases remaining between them. The CDR3 contains 16 residues. In germline, CDR1 is LNHDA, CDR2 SQIVND (reference sequence). Together with reference TRBV19 and TRBJ1-1, the CDR3 gives the full variable domain: DGGITQSPKYLFRKEGQNVTLSCEQNLNHDAMYWYRQDPGQGLRLIYYSQIVNDFQKGDIAEGYSVSREKKESFPLTVTSAQKNPTAFYLCASSSPRQPRKTEAFFGQGTRLTVV.

This clonotype was counted ten times or more. V is TRBV2 and J is TRBJ2-5; 12 nucleotides match TRBD2. The germline V gene has CDR1 SNHLY and CDR2 FYNNEI. V shed 6 bases and J 0 bases; nucleotides not matched to a gene: 2. The CDR3 contains 15 residues. The CDR3 loop reads CASSRTSGNQETQYF. The CDR3 DNA reads TGTGCCAGCAGCCGGACTAGCGGGAACCAAGAGACCCAGTACTTC. Variable domain in full (rest from reference TRBV2 and TRBJ2-5): EPEVTQTPSHQVTQMGQEVILRCVPISNHLYFYWYRQILGQKVEFLVSFYNNEISEKSEIFDDQFSVERPDGSNFTLKIRSTKLEDSAMYFCASSRTSGNQETQYFGPGTRLLVL.

This rearrangement joins TRBV5-1 to TRBJ2-3; TRBD2 matches 16 bases. The J segment lost 10 bases and the V segment lost 4 bases, leaving 9 bases of the junction unmatched. The CDR3 runs 16 residues. Germline-derived CDR1 and CDR2 are SGHRS and YFSETQ. This chain's CDR3 is CASSQGTSGRAMSQYF. CDR3 bases: TGCGCCAGCAGCCAAGGGACTAGCGGGAGGGCCATGTCGCAGTATTTT.

The V and J genes are TRBV7-2 and TRBJ1-2, with a weak D call TRBD1 (6 bases). Trimming left V 8 bases short and J 4 bases short, with 17 bases between. The CDR3 runs 14 residues. Germline loops: CDR1 SGHTA, CDR2 FQGNSA. The CDR3 region is CASGVTGFAYGYTF. The CDR3 DNA follows: TGTGCCAGCGGCGTTACAGGGTTCGCCTATGGCTACACCTTC. The whole variable domain, remainder taken from reference TRBV7-2 and TRBJ1-2, is GAGVSQSPSNKVTEKGKDVELRCDPISGHTALYWYRQSLGQGLEFLIYFQGNSAPDKSGLPSDRFSAERTGGSVSTLTIQRTQQEDSAVYLCASGVTGFAYGYTFGSGTRLTVV.

A few counts support this clonotype. This chain uses TRBV6-1 with TRBJ1-1; 9 nucleotides match TRBD1. In germline, CDR1 is MNHNS, CDR2 SASEGT. Trimming at V came to 5 bases and at J to 4 bases, leaving 8 bases not matched to a gene. This CDR3 has 15 residues. CDR3 DNA: TGTGCCAGCAGTCACCACAGGGGGCTTGGCACTGAAGCTTTCTTT. Translated: CASSHHRGLGTEAFF.

This clonotype was counted many times. This chain links TRBV29-1 with TRBJ2-3; weak D call: TRBD2 (6 bases). The CDR3 sequence is 15 residues long. Germline loops: CDR1 SQVTM, CDR2 ANQGSEA. Trimming cost V 0 bases and J 0 bases, with 10 bases left between them. CDR3 coding DNA: TGCAGCGTTGAAGAAGGTGGGAGGAGCACAGATACGCAGTATTTT. It codes for CSVEEGGRSTDTQYF.

The chain combines TRBV5-5 with TRBJ1-2; D is perhaps TRBD1 (6 bases). The length of the CDR3 is 14 residues. V lost 0 bases to trimming and J lost 5 bases, with 11 bases between them. CDR1 and CDR2 (germline): SGHKS, YYEKEE (reference sequence). The DNA for the CDR3 is TGTGCCAGCAGCTTGGACCAGGGGAGATATGGCTACACCTTC. This codes for CASSLDQGRYGYTF.